This T cell receptor beta chain was captured in a study of Tregs in tolerant kidney transplant recipients. The CDR3 covers 15 residues. Germline trimming cut 4 bases from V and 2 bases from J; bases unmatched to any gene: 5. Germline CDR1 is SGHTS and CDR2 is YDEGEE. A remark on this clone: No antigen is known for it.

Sequenced by immunoSEQ multiplex PCR; TCRdb stores in-frame clones only, minus some. The table lists around 780 clones, 43% of them singletons. Regarding the study as a whole: For some patients, primers changed over time, blocking nucleotide-level comparison.

The chain recombines TRBV5-8 with TRBJ1-4; the match to TRBD1 covers 7 bases. The TCR comes from a human patient who received a combined kidney and bone marrow transplant. The source was Tregs from blood cultured with allogeneic cells, collected before the transplant. The CDR3 spells CASSLQGFTNEKLFF. In DNA, the CDR3 is TGTGCCAGCAGCCTACAGGGGTTTACTAATGAAAAACTGTTTTTT.